A single sample is the source of the 29 T cell receptor beta chains below, sequenced in a study. TCRdb used MiXCR to reprocess the 5' RACE reads, holding one entry per CDR3 protein. This sample has 60,000 to 65,000 distinct CDR3 sequences; approximately 23% occur once, and the top ten carry just under 3%. The sequenced sample consisted of memory CD4+ T cells sorted from a lymph node. Stated subset: memory CD4+ T cells, CD4+CD45RO+CD25-. The receptor set was obtained from a female donor with breast cancer.

There are many counts of this clonotype. The rearrangement links TRBV29-1 to TRBJ1-2; TRBD1 agrees at 9 bases. The germline V gene has CDR1 SQVTM and CDR2 ANQGSEA. This CDR3 region has 11 residues. J was trimmed by 8 bases and V by 7 bases; bases with no gene match: 5. The CDR3 sequence: CSEGTGQGYTF. The CDR3 nucleotides are TGCAGCGAAGGGACAGGGCAAGGCTACACCTTC.

A word on this clonotype: A much larger clone lies a single base off, so this may be a read error. In DNA, the CDR3 is TGTGCCAGCAGCGCGGGGGCCAAAAACATTCAGTACTTC. As protein: CASSAGAKNIQYF. The chain has TRBV9 and TRBJ2-4; D perhaps matches TRBD2 (5 bases). CDR1 is SGDLS and CDR2 is YYNGEE in the germline V gene. Trimming cost V 3 bases and J 1 base, with 5 bases left between them. The CDR3 spans 13 residues. The whole variable domain, remainder taken from reference TRBV9 and TRBJ2-4, is DSGVTQTPKHLITATGQRVTLRCSPRSGDLSVYWYQQSLDQGLQFLIQYYNGEERAKGNILERFSAQQFPDLHSELNLSSLELGDSALYFCASSAGAKNIQYFGAGTRLSVL.

This clonotype occurred many times. The CDR3 sequence: CASSQDRSAGLGEQYF. The DNA for the CDR3 is TGCGCCAGCAGCCAAGATAGGTCGGCAGGGTTGGGCGAGCAGTACTTC. The J gene is TRBJ2-7, the V gene TRBV4-1, with D possibly being TRBD1 (5 bases). Germline-derived CDR1 and CDR2 are MGHRA and YSYEKL. The CDR3 is made up of 16 amino acids. Trimming shortened V by 0 bases and J by 6 bases, and 18 bases separated the two germline ends.

The rearrangement uses TRBV6-5 and TRBJ1-2; TRBD1 is a possible D gene (6 bases). Germline assignment: CDR1 MNHEY and CDR2 SVGAGI. The CDR3 is 13 amino acids. Trimming stripped 4 bases from V and 7 bases from J, with 13 bases between. CDR3 bases: TGTGCCAGCAGTTCACAACCCAGGGGTGGCTACACCTTC. Protein: CASSSQPRGGYTF.

The V call is TRBV5-6, the J call TRBJ1-6, with D possibly being TRBD1 (6 bases). Trimming removed 0 bases from V and 10 bases from J, with 14 bases in between. The CDR3 runs 15 residues. In germline, CDR1 is SGHDT, CDR2 YYEEEE. CDR3 residues: CASSLVARGGSPLHF. CDR3 nucleotide sequence: TGTGCCAGCAGCTTGGTAGCCAGGGGCGGATCACCCCTCCACTTT.

This clonotype was recorded a few times. V gene TRBV7-9 combines with J gene TRBJ2-7; D is unclear. Germline CDR1 SEHNR, CDR2 FQNEAQ (reference sequence). This CDR3 has 13 amino acids. This CDR3 reads CASSPTLDENLLV. The CDR3 bases are TGTGCCAGCAGCCCCACCCTTGACGAAAATCTATTAGTC.

The chain employs TRBV20-1 and TRBJ2-7, with 8 bases fitting TRBD1. V trimming: 0 bases; J trimming: 4 bases; junction bases outside the gene matches: 5. In germline, CDR1 is DFQATT, CDR2 SNEGSKA (reference sequence). CDR3 length equals 14 residues. The DNA for the CDR3 is TGCAGTGCTAGAGACCAGGGGGCGAGGTACGAGCAGTACTTC. Translating it yields CSARDQGARYEQYF.

DNA of the CDR3: TGTGCCAGCAGCCCTAGTGGGGGGGACCCAGAACGGTTCTTC. Its protein is CASSPSGGDPERFF. V gene TRBV7-9 combines with J gene TRBJ2-1; TRBD2 matches at 7 bases. Germline trimming cut 5 bases from V and 15 bases from J; bases unmatched to any gene: 16. The germline V gene encodes CDR1 SEHNR and CDR2 FQNEAQ (reference sequence). CDR3 size: 14 residues.

This clonotype has more than one count but fewer than ten. The chain uses TRBV6-1 and TRBJ1-5; D gene ambiguous. Germline CDR1 and CDR2: MNHNS and SASEGT. The CDR3 covers 15 residues. Trimming removed 2 bases at V and 0 bases at J, with 8 bases between. This CDR3 reads CASSESGYSNQPQHF. The CDR3 coding sequence is TGTGCCAGCAGTGAATCGGGGTATAGCAATCAGCCCCAGCATTTT.

With regard to this clonotype: A junction end diverges from the germline sequence, so it may reflect a read error. The chain joins TRBV12-3 or TRBV12-4 to TRBJ1-2; D is possibly TRBD1 (6 bases). The CDR3 spans 13 residues. The DNA for the CDR3 is TGTGCCAGCAGTTTCACAGGGAACTATGGCGACACCTTC. Translation gives CASSFTGNYGDTF.

There are many counts of this clonotype. V usage is TRBV18 and J usage is TRBJ2-2; D uncertain. V was trimmed by 3 bases and J by 2 bases, leaving 10 bases between them. This CDR3 contains 15 residues. Germline V gives CDR1 KGHSH, CDR2 LQKENI. CDR3 region: CASSPSPDNTGELFF. CDR3 sequence (DNA): TGTGCCAGCTCACCTTCGCCAGACAACACCGGGGAGCTGTTTTTT.

This sequence joins TRBV18 and TRBJ2-2, with a possible D match to TRBD2 (6 bases). Germline CDR1 KGHSH, CDR2 LQKENI. This CDR3 is 15 amino acids long. V lost 3 bases and J lost 4, with 12 bases in between. This chain's CDR3 is CASSPAGTGTGELFF. The CDR3 DNA is TGTGCCAGCTCACCCGCGGGAACCGGCACCGGGGAGCTGTTTTTT.

This clonotype was picked up a small number of times. The chain employs TRBV3-1 and TRBJ2-1; possible D gene TRBD2, 5 bases. The CDR3 has 14 residues. CDR1 is LGHDT and CDR2 is YNNKEL in the germline V gene (reference sequence). Trimming cost V 1 base and J 15 bases, with 19 bases left between them. CDR3 nucleotide sequence: TGTGCCAGCAGCCAAGCGAACTACGTGGCTAGCCTGTTCTTC. It codes for CASSQANYVASLFF.

This clonotype came up many times. This chain joins TRBV29-1 and TRBJ1-1, with D uncertain. Trimming stripped 2 bases from V and 8 bases from J, with 12 bases between. Germline CDR1 SQVTM, CDR2 ANQGSEA. CDR3 size: 12 residues. The CDR3 loop reads CSVEYRGDEAFF. The CDR3 nucleotides are TGCAGCGTTGAATATCGGGGAGACGAAGCTTTCTTT.

This clonotype was picked up one time. The conserved phenylalanine or tryptophan normally closing the CDR3 is absent here, so this likely arose from a read error. V and J are TRBV5-1 and TRBJ1-2; TRBD1 is a possible D gene (5 bases). Germline V gene sequence: CDR1 SGHRS, CDR2 YFSETQ. The CDR3 covers 12 residues. The V end lost 3 bases, the J end lost 8 bases, and 11 bases lay between the germline ends. As DNA, the CDR3 is TGCGCCAGCAGCTCCCAGGGCGGAGGCTACACCCTC. Translated, it gives CASSSQGGGYTL.

V usage is TRBV29-1 and J usage is TRBJ2-1; D may be TRBD2 (6 bases). Germline V CDR1 and CDR2: SQVTM, ANQGSEA. The CDR3 runs to 14 residues. The V end lost 5 bases, the J end lost 6 bases, and 17 bases lay between the germline ends. In DNA form, the CDR3 reads TGCAGCGTTCCCGACCAGCGGGCTGGCAATGAGCAGTTCTTC. Translated: CSVPDQRAGNEQFF.

This clonotype was recorded at least ten times. V and J are TRBV20-1 and TRBJ2-1; D gene ambiguous. CDR3 size: 13 residues. The V end was cut by 0 bases, the J end by 9 bases, with 12 bases between. The germline CDR1 and CDR2 sequences are DFQATT and SNEGSKA (reference sequence). The CDR3 nucleotides read TGCAGTGCTAGAGACTTGGAGTGGGGTGAGCAGTTCTTC. Translation gives CSARDLEWGEQFF.

This clonotype was found many times. The chain uses TRBV27 and TRBJ2-7; possible D gene TRBD1, 6 bases. V was shortened by 5 bases and J by 4 bases, with 12 bases between the two germline ends. CDR3 size: 13 residues. Germline lookup yields CDR1 MNHEY and CDR2 SMNVEV (reference sequence). The CDR3, as DNA: TGTGCCAGCAGTATCTCTCAGGGGTACGAGCAGTACTTC. This gives the protein CASSISQGYEQYF.

This rearrangement joins TRBV9 to TRBJ2-5; D is unclear. Germline assignment: CDR1 SGDLS and CDR2 YYNGEE. The germline V and J ends were trimmed by 0 bases and 5 bases, with 8 bases remaining between them. The CDR3 sequence is 13 residues long. CDR3 nucleotides: TGTGCCAGCAGCGTAGAAGTTTGGGAGACCCAGTACTTC. Protein product: CASSVEVWETQYF. The full variable domain, in which reference TRBV9 and TRBJ2-5 provide the parts outside the CDR3, is DSGVTQTPKHLITATGQRVTLRCSPRSGDLSVYWYQQSLDQGLQFLIQYYNGEERAKGNILERFSAQQFPDLHSELNLSSLELGDSALYFCASSVEVWETQYFGPGTRLLVL.

This chain links TRBV11-1 with TRBJ2-1; 7 bases agree with TRBD2. Per germline, CDR1 SGHAT and CDR2 FQDESV (reference sequence). The CDR3 loop spans 17 amino acids. The ends lost 4 bases at V and 10 bases at J; junction bases unmatched: 19. Here the CDR3 DNA reads TGTGCCAGCAGCTCGATGTCGGAAGGCGGGGGTACTCGGGAGCAGTTCTTC. Amino acids: CASSSMSEGGGTREQFF. Filled out from reference TRBV11-1 and TRBJ2-1, the complete variable domain reads EAEVAQSPRYKITEKSQAVAFWCDPISGHATLYWYRQILGQGPELLVQFQDESVVDDSQLPKDRFSAERLKGVDSTLKIQPAELGDSAMYLCASSSMSEGGGTREQFFGPGTRLTVL.

In the case of this clonotype: This CDR3 is missing its conserved last phenylalanine or tryptophan, likely due to a read error. This chain links TRBV2 with TRBJ1-1, with 8 nucleotides matching TRBD1. CDR1 is SNHLY and CDR2 is FYNNEI in the germline V gene. The trim removed 5 bases at V and 2 bases at J, leaving 4 bases unmatched. This CDR3 is built from 14 residues. In DNA form, the CDR3 reads TGTGCCAGCAGTACGACAGGGGTCAACACTGAAGCTTTCTCT. This encodes CASSTTGVNTEAFS.

This clonotype was seen at least ten times. The rearrangement links TRBV7-2 to TRBJ2-7; maybe TRBD2 (5 bases). Trimming shortened V by 4 bases and J by 2 bases, and 12 bases separated the two germline ends. The CDR3 is made up of 14 amino acids. Germline V gives CDR1 SGHTA, CDR2 FQGNSA. Here the CDR3 DNA reads TGTGCCAGCAGCTACGACTACCGGACCTACGAGCAGTACTTC. Translation: CASSYDYRTYEQYF. Full variable domain (outside the CDR3, taken from reference TRBV7-2 and TRBJ2-7): GAGVSQSPSNKVTEKGKDVELRCDPISGHTALYWYRQSLGQGLEFLIYFQGNSAPDKSGLPSDRFSAERTGGSVSTLTIQRTQQEDSAVYLCASSYDYRTYEQYFGPGTRLTVT.

This clonotype was found a few times. The chain couples TRBV7-9 to TRBJ1-2; no clear D gene. In germline, CDR1 is SEHNR, CDR2 FQNEAQ (reference sequence). V was shortened by 5 bases and J by 3 bases, with 19 bases between the two germline ends. CDR3 length equals 16 residues. The CDR3 nucleotides read TGTGCCAGCAGCCCCCAGCTCAGAGCTGTTGACTATGGCTACACCTTC. It specifies CASSPQLRAVDYGYTF.

The gene calls are TRBV12-3 or TRBV12-4 and TRBJ1-3; perhaps TRBD1 as D (6 bases). V lost 9 bases and J 0 bases, leaving 12 bases between the germline ends. The CDR3 has 14 residues. CDR3 amino acids: CASFRGHSGNTIYF. CDR3 bases: TGTGCCAGTTTTAGGGGACACTCTGGAAACACCATATATTTT.

This clonotype was observed a handful of times. CDR3 region: CSVEVSQEELFF. CDR3 sequence (DNA): TGCAGCGTTGAAGTCTCCCAGGAGGAGCTGTTTTTT. The J gene is TRBJ2-2, the V gene TRBV29-1; no clear D gene. Trimming shortened V by 1 base and J by 10 bases, and 10 bases separated the two germline ends. Germline CDR1 reads SQVTM; CDR2 reads ANQGSEA. The CDR3 has 12 amino acids.

The chain joins TRBV6-2 or TRBV6-3 to TRBJ2-7; 10 bases are a match to TRBD2. This CDR3 has 15 residues. Per the germline V gene, CDR1 is MNHEY and CDR2 is SVGEGT. The trim removed 6 bases at V and 1 base at J, leaving 6 bases unmatched. This CDR3 reads CASSTTSGVSYEQYF. The CDR3, as DNA: TGTGCCAGCAGCACAACTAGCGGGGTATCCTACGAGCAGTACTTC.

This clonotype was recorded a few times. This sequence joins TRBV5-1 and TRBJ1-1, with TRBD1 identical over 8 bases. With 3 bases clipped from V and 2 bases from J, the junction kept 9 bases outside the gene matches. The germline gives CDR1 SGHRS, CDR2 YFSETQ. The CDR3 is made up of 16 amino acids. The CDR3: CASSWGTGGINTEAFF. Here the CDR3 DNA reads TGCGCCAGCAGCTGGGGGACAGGCGGAATAAACACTGAAGCTTTCTTT. Full variable domain (outside the CDR3, taken from reference TRBV5-1 and TRBJ1-1): KAGVTQTPRYLIKTRGQQVTLSCSPISGHRSVSWYQQTPGQGLQFLFEYFSETQRNKGNFPGRFSGRQFSNSRSEMNVSTLELGDSALYLCASSWGTGGINTEAFFGQGTRLTVV.

This clonotype was seen only a few times. The gene calls are TRBV2 and TRBJ1-1; D perhaps matches TRBD1 (5 bases). The V and J ends lost 6 bases and 5 bases respectively, with 10 bases between them. Germline CDR1 SNHLY, CDR2 FYNNEI. There are 12 residues in the CDR3. CDR3 in amino acids: CASSVWGTEAFF. CDR3 bases: TGTGCCAGCAGCGTCTGGGGGACTGAAGCTTTCTTT.

A few counts support this clonotype. This chain joins TRBV7-2 and TRBJ2-1; TRBD2 matches 12 bases. There are 15 residues in the CDR3. The V and J ends lost 5 bases and 7 bases, in that order; junction bases with no gene match: 6. Germline V lookup: CDR1 SGHTA, CDR2 FQGNSA. The CDR3 loop is CASSPTSGRRNEQFF. The CDR3 DNA follows: TGTGCCAGCAGCCCAACTAGCGGGAGGCGAAATGAGCAGTTCTTC. The full variable domain, with the rest looked up from reference TRBV7-2 and TRBJ2-1, is GAGVSQSPSNKVTEKGKDVELRCDPISGHTALYWYRQSLGQGLEFLIYFQGNSAPDKSGLPSDRFSAERTGGSVSTLTIQRTQQEDSAVYLCASSPTSGRRNEQFFGPGTRLTVL.